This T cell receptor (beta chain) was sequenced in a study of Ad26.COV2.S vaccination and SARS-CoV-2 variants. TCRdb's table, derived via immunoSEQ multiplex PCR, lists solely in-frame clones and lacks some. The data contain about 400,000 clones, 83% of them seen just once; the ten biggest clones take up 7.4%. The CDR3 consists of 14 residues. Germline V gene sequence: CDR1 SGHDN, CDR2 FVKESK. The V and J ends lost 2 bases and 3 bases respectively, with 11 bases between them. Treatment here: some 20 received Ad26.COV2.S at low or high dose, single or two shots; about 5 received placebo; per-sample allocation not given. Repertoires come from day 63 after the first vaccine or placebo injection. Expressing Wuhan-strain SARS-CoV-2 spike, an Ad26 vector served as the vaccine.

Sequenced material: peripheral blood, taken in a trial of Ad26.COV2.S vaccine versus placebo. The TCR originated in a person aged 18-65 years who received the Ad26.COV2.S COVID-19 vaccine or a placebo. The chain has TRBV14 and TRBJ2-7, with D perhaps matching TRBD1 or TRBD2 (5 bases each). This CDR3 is CASSQTGRNYEQYF. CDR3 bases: TGTGCCAGCAGCCAAACGGGGCGGAACTACGAGCAGTACTTC.